The 20 T cell receptor beta chains below all came from one sample that was sequenced in a study of T cell responses to AZD1222 COVID-19 vaccine. Data came from immunoSEQ multiplex PCR; TCRdb stores just in-frame clones and leaves some out. The profile shows some 80,000 clones, about 83% of them singletons. The sequencing used peripheral blood, collected 28 days after the second dose of the MenACWY control vaccine. These receptors came from an adult who received the MenACWY meningococcal vaccine as a control.

This clone was detected once. The chain couples TRBV27 to TRBJ1-1; D is unresolved. The length of the CDR3 is 13 residues. V was trimmed by 5 bases and J by 2 bases, leaving 9 bases between them. Germline lookup yields CDR1 MNHEY and CDR2 SMNVEV (reference sequence). CDR3 bases: TGTGCCAGCAGTGCCGCCAGTAACACTGAAGCTTTCTTT. Amino acids: CASSAASNTEAFF.

This clone was seen a few times. CDR3 sequence: CASSLESFMDQETQYF. CDR3 bases: TGTGCCAGCAGCTTGGAGTCGTTTATGGACCAAGAGACCCAGTACTTC. The chain links TRBV5-5 to TRBJ2-5; D is unclear. Germline V lookup: CDR1 SGHKS, CDR2 YYEKEE (reference sequence). CDR3 length: 16 residues. Trimming took 0 bases from V and 0 from J, leaving 12 bases between them.

This clone is a singleton in its sample. The chain joins TRBV3-1 (or the pseudogene TRBV3-2) to TRBJ1-3; D uncertain. The CDR3 is 15 residues long. Trimming stripped 1 base from V and 0 bases from J, with 7 bases between. The germline V gene has CDR1 LGHDT and CDR2 YNNKEL (reference sequence). The DNA of the CDR3 is TGTGCCAGCAGCCAAGGCGGCATCTCTGGAAACACCATATATTTT. Amino acids: CASSQGGISGNTIYF.

The V call is TRBV2, the J call TRBJ2-2; TRBD1 is a possible D gene (6 bases). The CDR3 contains 16 residues. The V gene lost 4 bases and the J gene lost 4 bases, with 16 bases spanning the gap. Germline lookup yields CDR1 SNHLY and CDR2 FYNNEI. The CDR3 region has the DNA TGTGCCAGCAGTGTAATTGGGGGCCTAGCCACCGGGGAGCTGTTTTTT. It yields the protein CASSVIGGLATGELFF.

The chain carries TRBV2 and TRBJ2-1, with 12 bases fitting TRBD2. CDR1 is SNHLY and CDR2 is FYNNEI in the germline V gene. CDR3 size: 16 residues. V shed 3 bases, J shed 2 bases, and the junction held 2 bases outside the gene matches. The chain's CDR3 is CASSETSGRAYNEQFF. The DNA of the CDR3 is TGTGCCAGCAGTGAGACTAGCGGGAGAGCCTACAATGAGCAGTTCTTC.

This chain joins TRBV2 and TRBJ2-7, with unresolved D. The CDR3 totals 13 residues. Germline assignment: CDR1 SNHLY and CDR2 FYNNEI. Between the trimmed V and J ends, which lost 7 bases and 0 bases, there was a span of 10 bases. The CDR3 reads CASMPSTSYEQYF. The CDR3 DNA follows: TGTGCCAGCATGCCCAGCACCTCCTACGAGCAGTACTTC. Supplemented by reference TRBV2 and TRBJ2-7, the full variable domain reads EPEVTQTPSHQVTQMGQEVILRCVPISNHLYFYWYRQILGQKVEFLVSFYNNEISEKSEIFDDQFSVERPDGSNFTLKIRSTKLEDSAMYFCASMPSTSYEQYFGPGTRLTVT.

The chain links TRBV4-1 to TRBJ1-2, with a possible D match to TRBD1 (6 bases). The CDR3 length is 14 residues. Trimming stripped 0 bases from V and 8 bases from J, with 13 bases between. The germline V gene has CDR1 MGHRA and CDR2 YSYEKL. The CDR3 DNA reads TGCGCCAGCAGCCAAGAGATGTCAGGGACAGGCTACACCTTC. Translation gives CASSQEMSGTGYTF.

The chain combines TRBV19 with TRBJ1-2; 7 bases match TRBD1. This CDR3 spans 14 amino acids. Germline CDR1 is LNHDA and CDR2 is SQIVND (reference sequence). The J segment lost 0 bases and the V segment lost 6 bases, leaving 4 bases of the junction unmatched. CDR3 protein: CASRTQGTNYGYTF. The CDR3 bases are TGTGCCAGTAGAACACAGGGGACTAACTATGGCTACACCTTC.

The chain couples TRBV12-1 to TRBJ1-5; TRBD1 reflects the table's D call only, with no check against the DNA. TRBV12-1 is a listed pseudogene. CDR3 length equals 16 residues. The CDR3 DNA sequence: TGTGCCAGCAGCCATACAGGGACAGGGAGAAATCAGCCCCAGCATTTT. Protein sequence: CASSHTGTGRNQPQHF.

In its sample, this clone was seen many times. The junction differs from germline at one of its ends, possibly a read error. The genes are TRBV19 and TRBJ1-6; D call uncertain. CDR3 size: 12 residues. Germline CDR1 is LNHDA and CDR2 is SQIVND (reference sequence). The DNA of the CDR3 is TGCGGGAAAGGTCGGTATAATTCACCCCTCCACTTT. Protein sequence: CGKGRYNSPLHF.

V gene TRBV2 combines with J gene TRBJ2-7; D possibly corresponds to TRBD1 (5 bases). Trimming took off 10 bases at V and 5 bases at J, with 9 bases between the two ends. There are 10 residues in the CDR3. Germline V gene lookup returns CDR1 SNHLY and CDR2 FYNNEI. CDR3 in DNA: TGTGCCACCAAAGGGGACGAGCAGTACTTC. This encodes CATKGDEQYF.

This rearrangement joins TRBV9 to TRBJ1-1, with 7 nucleotides matching TRBD1. Germline V lookup: CDR1 SGDLS, CDR2 YYNGEE. There are 13 residues in the CDR3. V lost 3 bases and J lost 3; bases outside the gene matches: 2. The CDR3 region has the DNA TGTGCCAGCAGCGAGGGGGCCGACACTGAAGCTTTCTTT. Its translation is CASSEGADTEAFF. The full variable domain, completed using reference TRBV9 and TRBJ1-1, is DSGVTQTPKHLITATGQRVTLRCSPRSGDLSVYWYQQSLDQGLQFLIQYYNGEERAKGNILERFSAQQFPDLHSELNLSSLELGDSALYFCASSEGADTEAFFGQGTRLTVV.

This chain links TRBV7-2 with TRBJ1-2; no clear D gene. This CDR3 comprises 13 residues. V lost 0 bases and J lost 7, with 9 bases in between. Germline lookup yields CDR1 SGHTA and CDR2 FQGNSA. The CDR3 sequence: CASSLALRSGYTF. The CDR3 region has the DNA TGTGCCAGCAGCTTAGCCCTCCGATCTGGCTACACCTTC.

The V gene is TRBV10-3, the J gene TRBJ1-1; 9 nucleotides match TRBD1. After removal of 10 bases from V and 3 bases from J, the junction contained 6 bases not matched to a gene. CDR1 and CDR2 (germline): ENHRY, SYGVKD. The CDR3 has 13 residues. Here the CDR3 DNA reads TGTGCCACCCAGACAGGGGGGTACACTGAAGCTTTCTTT. Its protein is CATQTGGYTEAFF.

The chain's CDR3 is CASSPTGWGRMTEAFF. The CDR3 nucleotides are TGTGCCAGCAGTCCCACAGGATGGGGGCGAATGACTGAAGCTTTCTTT. The rearrangement links TRBV6-2 or TRBV6-3 to TRBJ1-1, with a tentative D call TRBD1 (6 bases). Looked up from germline, CDR1 is MNHEY and CDR2 is SVGEGT. Trimming cost V 5 bases and J 5 bases, with 21 bases left between them. The CDR3 is 16 residues long.

The rearrangement joins TRBV5-1 to TRBJ2-3; D may be TRBD1 or TRBD2 (6 bases each). Per germline, CDR1 SGHRS and CDR2 YFSETQ. This CDR3 has 17 residues. Trimming stripped 0 bases from V and 3 bases from J, with 17 bases between. This chain's CDR3 is CASSLEGGGLGTDTQYF. The CDR3 DNA is TGCGCCAGCAGCTTGGAGGGGGGCGGTTTAGGTACAGATACGCAGTATTTT.

The genes are TRBV6-5 and TRBJ2-7; 7 bases are shared with TRBD2. Germline V gives CDR1 MNHEY, CDR2 SVGAGI. Trimming removed 4 bases from V and 0 bases from J; junction bases left unmatched: 3. The CDR3 is made up of 14 amino acids. The CDR3 DNA is TGTGCCAGCAGTTTCGGGAGGAGCTCCTACGAGCAGTACTTC. It encodes CASSFGRSSYEQYF.

J is TRBJ2-1 and V is TRBV27; 9 bases align to TRBD1. Germline CDR1 is MNHEY and CDR2 is SMNVEV (reference sequence). The CDR3 length is 14 residues. The J segment lost 7 bases and the V segment lost 3 bases, leaving 4 bases of the junction unmatched. The CDR3, as DNA: TGTGCCAGCAGTTTCGGACAGGGGATGAATGAGCAGTTCTTC. Translation: CASSFGQGMNEQFF.

This clone appeared a few times. Other DNA sequences of this sample code for an identical CDR3. The gene calls are TRBV19 and TRBJ2-7; D tentatively reads TRBD1 or TRBD2 (6 bases each). The CDR3 covers 13 residues. Germline assignment: CDR1 LNHDA and CDR2 SQIVND (reference sequence). Trimming removed 5 bases from V and 2 bases from J, with 10 bases in between. CDR3 sequence: CASSPGGPYEQYF. CDR3 sequence (DNA): TGTGCCAGTAGTCCTGGGGGGCCCTACGAGCAGTACTTC.

The chain joins TRBV5-1 to TRBJ1-1, with TRBD1 matching 8 bases. Germline CDR1 reads SGHRS; CDR2 reads YFSETQ. The CDR3 is 16 residues long. Trimming cost V 0 bases and J 0 bases; bases outside gene matches: 4. CDR3 protein: CASSLAAGGMNTEAFF. The CDR3 DNA sequence: TGCGCCAGCAGCTTGGCGGCAGGGGGCATGAACACTGAAGCTTTCTTT.